The 29 T cell receptor beta chains below were found in one sample sequenced in a study of neurological immune-mediated disorders. Each CDR3 protein is one row after TCRdb ran MiXCR on the 5' RACE reads. This sample has 66,000 or so distinct CDR3 sequences, with under 5% found just once. Source material: PBMCs. The receptors were gathered from a man aged 30-40 years with multiple sclerosis.

The chain combines TRBV29-1 with TRBJ1-5; D is ambiguous. This CDR3 region has 14 residues. Per germline, CDR1 SQVTM and CDR2 ANQGSEA. Deletions cut 7 bases from V and 6 bases from J, with 19 bases between. In DNA form, the CDR3 reads TGCAGCGCCGCCACAGTCTCTTTATGTCAGCCCCAGCATTTT. The encoded protein is CSAATVSLCQPQHF.

This clonotype has ten or more counts. The DNA for the CDR3 is TGTGCCAGCAGTGAGTCGCAAACCTACAATGAGCAGTTCTTC. Translation: CASSESQTYNEQFF. V is TRBV6-1 and J is TRBJ2-1, with D unresolved. Germline CDR1 and CDR2: MNHNS and SASEGT. The CDR3 runs to 14 residues. Trimming cost V 3 bases and J 2 bases, with 8 bases left between them.

This clonotype was seen ten or more times. V is TRBV10-3 and J is TRBJ2-7; 7 bases match TRBD1. The germline V gene has CDR1 ENHRY and CDR2 SYGVKD. This CDR3 has 14 residues. Trimming at V came to 7 bases and at J to 2 bases, leaving 8 bases not matched to a gene. In nucleotides, the CDR3 is TGTGCCATCACCGAGGGGGACAGAACCTACGAGCAGTACTTC. This gives the protein CAITEGDRTYEQYF.

This clonotype showed up many times. J is TRBJ1-1 and V is TRBV5-1; D might be TRBD1 (5 bases). CDR3 size: 14 residues. V lost 3 bases to trimming and J lost 0 bases, with 9 bases between them. The germline CDR1 and CDR2 sequences are SGHRS and YFSETQ. The CDR3 nucleotides read TGCGCCAGCAGCTACGACAGACTGAACACTGAAGCTTTCTTT. This sequence encodes CASSYDRLNTEAFF.

Worth noting for this clonotype: This may be a read error, as it is one base from a much larger clone. This chain links TRBV7-8 with TRBJ2-1; perhaps TRBD2 as D (5 bases). The CDR3 loop spans 17 amino acids. V shed 1 base and J shed 5 bases, with 18 bases lying between them. Germline V gene sequence: CDR1 SGHVS, CDR2 FQNEAQ. CDR3 protein: CASSLGRTGSLNNEQFF. In nucleotides, the CDR3 is TGTGCCAGCAGCTTAGGCCGAACGGGAAGCCTAAACAATGAGCAGTTCTTC.

There are many counts of this clonotype. V usage is TRBV6-6 and J usage is TRBJ1-2; D not resolved. CDR3 length: 16 amino acids. CDR1 is MNHNY, CDR2 SVGAGI, per germline (reference sequence). V shed 2 bases and J shed 8 bases, with 21 bases lying between them. CDR3: CASSYAPDVSPNGYTF. For the CDR3, the DNA is TGTGCCAGCAGTTACGCCCCAGATGTCTCTCCTAACGGCTACACCTTC.

This clonotype was seen ten or more times. The V and J genes are TRBV9 and TRBJ2-4, with 7 bases lining up with TRBD1. Germline V gene sequence: CDR1 SGDLS, CDR2 YYNGEE. The CDR3 has 15 amino acids. The ends lost 4 bases at V and 12 bases at J; junction bases unmatched: 16. The DNA for the CDR3 is TGTGCCAGCAGCTCCAAAGGGGGCGAAATGGCTGCTCAGTACTTC. Encoded protein: CASSSKGGEMAAQYF.

There are many counts of this clonotype. V and J are TRBV7-8 and TRBJ2-7; TRBD2 aligns across 11 bases. V lost 5 bases to trimming and J lost 3 bases; unmatched junction nucleotides: 3. This CDR3 contains 14 residues. The germline gives CDR1 SGHVS, CDR2 FQNEAQ. The CDR3 nucleotides are TGTGCCAGCAGCCTGACTAGCGGGGACTACGAGCAGTACGTC. Translating it yields CASSLTSGDYEQYV.

In this sample, this clonotype turned up many times. The chain joins TRBV10-3 to TRBJ2-7, with D maybe TRBD1 (6 bases). The CDR3 has 12 amino acids. Germline CDR1 and CDR2: ENHRY and SYGVKD. Deletions cut 6 bases from V and 1 base from J, with 7 bases between. CDR3 nucleotide sequence: TGTGCCATCAGGGACAGTTCCTACGAGCAGTACTTC. It is translated as CAIRDSSYEQYF.

Of note for this clonotype: Germline is not matched at one junction end, which may reflect a read error. The J gene is TRBJ1-6, the V gene TRBV6-5, with a tentative D call TRBD1 (5 bases). The CDR3 runs to 14 residues. Germline-derived CDR1 and CDR2 are MNHEY and SVGAGI. The CDR3 coding sequence is TGTGCCAGCAGCCACCGGGGGGTGGGTTCACCCCTCAACTTT. This translates into CASSHRGVGSPLNF.

This chain joins TRBV20-1 and TRBJ2-3; the D gene is possibly TRBD1 (6 bases). CDR3 length: 15 residues. The V end lost 6 bases, the J end lost 2 bases, and 18 bases lay between the germline ends. Germline CDR1 reads DFQATT; CDR2 reads SNEGSKA (reference sequence). CDR3 amino acids: CSALRGGAYTDTQYF. CDR3 nucleotide sequence: TGCAGTGCCCTCAGAGGGGGAGCATACACAGATACGCAGTATTTT.

This clonotype showed up just a few times. The chain joins TRBV5-1 to TRBJ1-1; perhaps TRBD1 as D (6 bases). Germline V gene lookup returns CDR1 SGHRS and CDR2 YFSETQ. V gave up 1 base and J gave up 2 bases, with 12 bases separating them. The CDR3 loop spans 15 amino acids. DNA for the CDR3: TGCGCCAGCAGCTTGCAGGGGCGAGTTAACACTGAAGCTTTCTTT. Encoded protein: CASSLQGRVNTEAFF.

This clonotype showed up many times. The chain carries TRBV7-9 and TRBJ1-2; TRBD1 is a possible D gene (5 bases). Germline V gene data show CDR1 as SEHNR and CDR2 as FQNEAQ (reference sequence). There are 17 residues in the CDR3. V was shortened by 2 bases and J by 6 bases, with 22 bases between the two germline ends. CDR3 region: CASSLFHPGPERDGYTF. The CDR3 DNA follows: TGTGCCAGCAGCTTATTTCACCCGGGACCCGAAAGGGATGGCTACACCTTC. The variable domain in full, completed from reference TRBV7-9 and TRBJ1-2, reads DTGVSQNPRHKITKRGQNVTFRCDPISEHNRLYWYRQTLGQGPEFLTYFQNEAQLEKSRLLSDRFSAERPKGSFSTLEIQRTEQGDSAMYLCASSLFHPGPERDGYTFGSGTRLTVV.

The sample holds many counts of this clonotype. The V gene is TRBV20-1, the J gene TRBJ2-5; TRBD2 aligns across 9 bases. The J segment lost 5 bases and the V segment lost 1 base, leaving 5 bases of the junction unmatched. Germline V gene data show CDR1 as DFQATT and CDR2 as SNEGSKA (reference sequence). The CDR3 covers 14 residues. The CDR3: CSARVISGGETQYF. CDR3 DNA: TGCAGTGCTAGAGTTATTAGCGGGGGTGAGACCCAGTACTTC.

The table lists this clonotype with a few counts. J is TRBJ1-5 and V is TRBV6-6; D is unresolved. Trimming pared 2 bases from V and 0 bases from J, leaving 11 bases between. Germline assignment: CDR1 MNHNY and CDR2 SVGAGI (reference sequence). The CDR3 totals 16 residues. This chain's CDR3 is CASSYPVSYSNQPQHF. CDR3 DNA sequence: TGTGCCAGCAGTTACCCGGTCTCCTATAGCAATCAGCCCCAGCATTTT.

This clonotype was found many times. The CDR3: CASSQILQGEAFF. In DNA form, the CDR3 reads TGTGCCAGCAGCCAAATTTTACAAGGTGAAGCTTTCTTT. V usage is TRBV14 and J usage is TRBJ1-1; no clear D gene. Trimming took 2 bases from V and 7 from J, leaving 11 bases between them. In germline, CDR1 is SGHDN, CDR2 FVKESK. The CDR3 spans 13 residues.

This clonotype was observed a few times. The chain employs TRBV12-3 or TRBV12-4 and TRBJ1-2; D uncertain. The V end was cut by 6 bases, the J end by 8 bases, with 22 bases between. The CDR3 extends over 15 amino acids. The CDR3 reads CASSSRRTVSRGYTF. CDR3 coding DNA: TGTGCCAGCAGCTCCCGCAGGACGGTGAGTCGAGGCTACACCTTC.

The table lists this clonotype with many counts. The rearrangement uses TRBV15 and TRBJ1-2, with D possibly being TRBD1 (5 bases). The V end lost 5 bases, the J end lost 0 bases, and 13 bases lay between the germline ends. The CDR3 is 15 residues long. Germline-derived CDR1 and CDR2 are LNHNV and YYDKDF (reference sequence). The CDR3 loop is CATSVEGLPNYGYTF. Here the CDR3 DNA reads TGTGCCACCAGCGTTGAGGGACTACCTAACTATGGCTACACCTTC.

This clonotype occurred many times. V gene TRBV2 combines with J gene TRBJ1-6; tentative D call: TRBD1 (5 bases). The CDR3 is 18 residues long. Trimming took 2 bases from V and 3 from J, leaving 17 bases between them. Germline CDR1 SNHLY, CDR2 FYNNEI. CDR3: CASSEKMGGIHYNSPLHF. DNA for the CDR3: TGTGCCAGCAGTGAAAAGATGGGGGGAATTCACTATAATTCACCCCTCCACTTT.

This clonotype was observed at least ten times. The CDR3 nucleotides are TGTGCCAGCAGTCCCAGCCAGAGATCACCCCTCCACTTT. This translates into CASSPSQRSPLHF. The chain is built from TRBV2 and TRBJ1-6; D gene uncertain. Germline assignment: CDR1 SNHLY and CDR2 FYNNEI. The V end lost 5 bases, the J end lost 10 bases, and 12 bases lay between the germline ends. This CDR3 is 13 amino acids long.

In regard to this clonotype: A much larger clone differs by one base, so this may be a read error. The chain is built from TRBV7-9 and TRBJ1-1, with a tentative D call TRBD1 (5 bases). The ends were cut back, 5 bases at V and 5 bases at J, with 9 bases in the middle. Per germline, CDR1 SEHNR and CDR2 FQNEAQ (reference sequence). CDR3 size: 12 residues. CDR3 protein: CASSTRGTEAFF. CDR3 bases: TGTGCCAGCAGCACACGGGGGACTGAAGCTTTCTTT. Variable domain in full (rest from reference TRBV7-9 and TRBJ1-1): DTGVSQNPRHKITKRGQNVTFRCDPISEHNRLYWYRQTLGQGPEFLTYFQNEAQLEKSRLLSDRFSAERPKGSFSTLEIQRTEQGDSAMYLCASSTRGTEAFFGQGTRLTVV.

This clonotype was counted many times. J is TRBJ1-6 and V is TRBV21-1; the table's D call, TRBD1, has no DNA check behind it. TRBV21-1 is listed as a pseudogene. This CDR3 is 14 amino acids long. The CDR3 loop reads CASSKATGQPPLHF. CDR3 nucleotides: TGTGCCAGCAGCAAAGCGACGGGGCAGCCACCCCTCCACTTT.

This clonotype was observed many times. The chain uses TRBV21-1 and TRBJ2-2. TRBV21-1 is listed as a pseudogene. The CDR3 runs to 16 residues. This CDR3 is CASSKEVIANTGELFF. The DNA for the CDR3 is TGTGCCAGCAGCAAAGAAGTCATTGCGAACACCGGGGAGCTGTTTTTT.

This clonotype was counted a few times. The rearrangement links TRBV5-1 to TRBJ2-2, with 9 positions matching TRBD2. CDR1 is SGHRS and CDR2 is YFSETQ in the germline V gene. There are 17 residues in the CDR3. V shed 0 bases and J 1 base; nucleotides not matched to a gene: 4. The CDR3 bases are TGCGCCAGCAGCTTGGGGCTAGCGGGGTGGAACACCGGGGAGCTGTTTTTT. The encoded protein is CASSLGLAGWNTGELFF.

This clonotype was detected ten times or more. V gene TRBV15 combines with J gene TRBJ2-7; TRBD2 aligns across 7 bases. Germline V CDR1 and CDR2: LNHNV, YYDKDF (reference sequence). With V trimmed by 0 bases and J by 2 bases, 7 bases remained unmatched. The CDR3 totals 16 residues. The chain's CDR3 is CATSRESAGRAYEQYF. CDR3 coding DNA: TGTGCCACCAGCAGAGAATCGGCAGGGAGGGCCTACGAGCAGTACTTC.

This clonotype was detected ten times or more. The chain carries TRBV27 and TRBJ1-1, with a weak D call TRBD1 (6 bases). Trimming removed 6 bases at V and 0 bases at J, with 17 bases between. The CDR3 contains 16 residues. CDR1 MNHEY and CDR2 SMNVEV come from the germline V gene (reference sequence). The CDR3 DNA follows: TGTGCCAGCAGCCAACAATTGGACAGATTGAACACTGAAGCTTTCTTT. Its protein product is CASSQQLDRLNTEAFF.

This clonotype showed up many times. The chain carries TRBV5-1 and TRBJ1-1; possibly TRBD1 for D (6 bases). Between the trimmed V and J ends, which lost 4 bases and 3 bases, there was a span of 16 bases. CDR3 length equals 15 residues. CDR1 is SGHRS and CDR2 is YFSETQ in the germline V gene. CDR3 region: CASSPGAGAYTEAFF. As DNA, the CDR3 is TGCGCCAGCAGCCCCGGGGCAGGGGCTTACACTGAAGCTTTCTTT.

Many counts were recorded for this clonotype. V and J are TRBV11-2 and TRBJ2-3, with D unresolved. V lost 5 bases, J lost 4 bases, and 19 bases lay in between. The germline V gene has CDR1 SGHAT and CDR2 FQNNGV. This CDR3 contains 16 residues. CDR3 nucleotide sequence: TGTGCCAGCAGCCCTTTGTCACTGATCGGCCCAGATACGCAGTATTTT. Protein: CASSPLSLIGPDTQYF.

At least ten counts were recorded for this clonotype. The J gene is TRBJ1-1, the V gene TRBV24-1; D is perhaps TRBD1 (5 bases). CDR1 is KGHDR, CDR2 SFDVKD, per germline. The CDR3 extends over 13 amino acids. Trimming took off 10 bases at V and 3 bases at J, with 14 bases between the two ends. DNA for the CDR3: TGTGCCACTATGGGGAGAGGGGACACTGAAGCTTTCTTT. It specifies CATMGRGDTEAFF.